One sample yielded the 26 T cell receptor beta chains listed below, sequenced in a study of cytomegalovirus exposure and HLA in healthy donors. Both 60 Vbeta primers and 13 Jbeta primers went into the PCR. Sequencing was performed with immunoSEQ multiplex PCR; in TCRdb, only in-frame clones are kept and a portion is missing. The sample shows 150,000 to 200,000 clones, roughly 83% of them seen only once. Sequencing used PBMCs. These receptors were obtained from a woman between 45 and 65 years old in good health and CMV-seronegative.

The chain combines TRBV7-9 with TRBJ2-5; 14 positions agree with TRBD2. V gave up 5 bases and J gave up 4 bases; unmatched junction bases: 9. The CDR3 extends over 17 amino acids. From germline, CDR1 is SEHNR and CDR2 FQNEAQ (reference sequence). DNA for the CDR3: TGTGCCAGCAGCCCCGCGGGACTAGCGGGAGTAGTAGAGACCCAGTACTTC. Translating gives CASSPAGLAGVVETQYF.

This clone was seen more than once but under ten times. The V call is TRBV7-2, the J call TRBJ1-4; 8 nucleotides align to TRBD1. The CDR3 runs to 15 residues. With V trimmed by 5 bases and J by 7 bases, 9 bases remained unmatched. Looked up from germline, CDR1 is SGHTA and CDR2 is FQGNSA. The CDR3 is CASSATGTGSEKLFF. Written as DNA, the CDR3 is TGTGCCAGCAGCGCTACCGGGACAGGCAGTGAAAAACTGTTTTTT. The full variable domain, in which reference TRBV7-2 and TRBJ1-4 provide the parts outside the CDR3, is GAGVSQSPSNKVTEKGKDVELRCDPISGHTALYWYRQSLGQGLEFLIYFQGNSAPDKSGLPSDRFSAERTGGSVSTLTIQRTQQEDSAVYLCASSATGTGSEKLFFGSGTQLSVL.

The chain couples TRBV5-1 to TRBJ1-2; 9 bases map to TRBD1. V shed 0 bases and J 8 bases; nucleotides not matched to a gene: 11. The V gene's germline CDR1 is SGHRS and CDR2 YFSETQ. This CDR3 has 16 amino acids. The CDR3 DNA follows: TGCGCCAGCAGCTTGGTAGAGGGGACAGGGCCGTCGGGCTACACCTTC. This encodes CASSLVEGTGPSGYTF.

The gene calls are TRBV29-1 and TRBJ1-2; TRBD1 matches at 8 bases. From germline, CDR1 is SQVTM and CDR2 ANQGSEA. Trimming took 1 base from V and 2 from J; bases not matched to a gene: 9. CDR3 length: 16 amino acids. The CDR3 nucleotides read TGCAGCGTTGAAGCGGACGACAGGGGAACCAACTATGGCTACACCTTC. Its protein product is CSVEADDRGTNYGYTF.

For this clone: One junction end disagrees with the germline gene, perhaps due to a read error. The chain combines TRBV7-9 with TRBJ1-2; D possibly corresponds to TRBD1 (5 bases). The germline V gene has CDR1 SEHNR and CDR2 FQNEAQ (reference sequence). The CDR3 runs 12 residues. For the CDR3, the DNA is TGTGCCAGCAGCTTAGGATCGGGGGAAAGGGAATTC. It codes for CASSLGSGEREF.

The chain joins TRBV6-1 to TRBJ2-3, with 9 bases that match TRBD1. J lost 2 bases, V lost 5 bases, and 2 bases had no gene match. The germline V gene encodes CDR1 MNHNS and CDR2 SASEGT. This CDR3 is 14 amino acids long. The CDR3 here is CASSRQGDTDTQYF. As DNA, the CDR3 is TGTGCCAGCAGTAGACAGGGGGACACAGATACGCAGTATTTT.

This chain joins TRBV20-1 and TRBJ2-7; no reliable D call. Germline CDR1 DFQATT, CDR2 SNEGSKA (reference sequence). The CDR3 sequence is 10 residues long. V was shortened by 6 bases and J by 1 base, with 4 bases between the two germline ends. The CDR3 nucleotides read TGCAGTGCCTATTCCTACGAGCAGTACTTC. Residues: CSAYSYEQYF.

This rearrangement joins TRBV5-1 to TRBJ1-5; D is perhaps TRBD1 (5 bases). CDR1 and CDR2 from the germline V gene are SGHRS and YFSETQ. V dropped 6 bases and J dropped 2 bases, with 18 bases sitting between them. The CDR3 extends over 16 amino acids. The DNA of the CDR3 is TGCGCCAGCACCACTGGGGGGGACTTGGGCAATCAGCCCCAGCATTTT. Translating gives CASTTGGDLGNQPQHF.

V usage is TRBV5-1 and J usage is TRBJ2-5; a weak D match, TRBD2 (5 bases). Germline assignment: CDR1 SGHRS and CDR2 YFSETQ. Trimming took off 1 base at V and 5 bases at J, with 15 bases between the two ends. This CDR3 contains 15 residues. In DNA form, the CDR3 reads TGCGCCAGCAGCTTGTTGGCCCTAGCCGGGGAGACCCAGTACTTC. The encoded protein is CASSLLALAGETQYF. The full variable domain, its missing parts supplied by reference TRBV5-1 and TRBJ2-5, is KAGVTQTPRYLIKTRGQQVTLSCSPISGHRSVSWYQQTPGQGLQFLFEYFSETQRNKGNFPGRFSGRQFSNSRSEMNVSTLELGDSALYLCASSLLALAGETQYFGPGTRLLVL.

The chain links TRBV19 to TRBJ2-2; 8 nucleotides agree with TRBD2. The germline V gene encodes CDR1 LNHDA and CDR2 SQIVND (reference sequence). Trimming at V came to 6 bases and at J to 0 bases, leaving 9 bases not matched to a gene. This CDR3 is 17 amino acids long. The CDR3 loop is CASSPRGGRANTGELFF. Here the CDR3 DNA reads TGTGCCAGTAGCCCACGGGGGGGGAGAGCGAACACCGGGGAGCTGTTTTTT.

This sequence joins TRBV18 and TRBJ2-1; D possibly corresponds to TRBD1 (5 bases). V shed 2 bases and J shed 6 bases, with 11 bases lying between them. CDR1 is KGHSH, CDR2 LQKENI, per germline. This CDR3 is 14 amino acids long. Here the CDR3 reads CASSPARVRNEQFF. As DNA, the CDR3 is TGTGCCAGCTCACCAGCCAGGGTCCGCAATGAGCAGTTCTTC.

This sequence joins TRBV18 and TRBJ2-1, with 9 nucleotides matching TRBD2. CDR1 is KGHSH, CDR2 LQKENI, per germline. J was trimmed by 5 bases and V by 5 bases; bases with no gene match: 13. The CDR3 is 17 residues long. DNA for the CDR3: TGTGCCAGCTCATTGGACATAGCGGGGGCTTTTAACAATGAGCAGTTCTTC. It translates to CASSLDIAGAFNNEQFF.

This sequence joins TRBV7-9 and TRBJ2-7, with 8 bases that match TRBD1. The CDR3 covers 18 residues. Looked up from germline, CDR1 is SEHNR and CDR2 is FQNEAQ (reference sequence). J was trimmed by 7 bases and V by 2 bases; bases with no gene match: 19. CDR3 sequence (DNA): TGTGCCAGCAGCTTACCCGGGACAGGTGGGCCTTTGTCCAAGGAGCAGTACTTC. Translated: CASSLPGTGGPLSKEQYF.

The chain uses TRBV7-2 and TRBJ2-1; D perhaps matches TRBD2 (5 bases). Trimming took off 0 bases at V and 3 bases at J, with 9 bases between the two ends. Germline values: CDR1 SGHTA, CDR2 FQGNSA. The CDR3 consists of 15 residues. The CDR3 DNA reads TGTGCCAGCAGCTTAGCGAGCGGCATCTACAATGAGCAGTTCTTC. It is translated as CASSLASGIYNEQFF.

This clone was observed a single time. The genes are TRBV15 and TRBJ1-2; D uncertain. V was pared by 5 bases and J by 4 bases, with 14 bases between. Germline CDR1 LNHNV, CDR2 YYDKDF (reference sequence). The CDR3 contains 14 residues. CDR3 DNA: TGTGCCACCAGCCCCGTGGGCACCCTCTATGGCTACACCTTC. It yields the protein CATSPVGTLYGYTF.

The J gene is TRBJ2-1, the V gene TRBV9; tentatively, D is TRBD1 (5 bases). CDR1 is SGDLS, CDR2 YYNGEE, per germline. The CDR3 runs 14 residues. V was pared by 0 bases and J by 5 bases, with 9 bases between. CDR3 region: CASSVEVGDNEQFF. CDR3 bases: TGTGCCAGCAGCGTAGAGGTAGGGGACAATGAGCAGTTCTTC.

The genes are TRBV5-1 and TRBJ1-2; D gene uncertain. Germline CDR1 and CDR2: SGHRS and YFSETQ. The CDR3 consists of 14 residues. V lost 4 bases and J lost 0, with 10 bases in between. CDR3 in amino acids: CASSEIASNYGYTF. The DNA of the CDR3 is TGCGCCAGCAGCGAGATAGCTTCTAACTATGGCTACACCTTC.

CDR3 protein: CASSPAAGNTIYF. DNA of the CDR3: TGTGCCAGCTCACCGGCGGCTGGAAACACCATATATTTT. The J gene is TRBJ1-3, the V gene TRBV18; D gene ambiguous. The ends were cut back, 3 bases at V and 2 bases at J, with 5 bases in the middle. There are 13 residues in the CDR3. Germline CDR1 KGHSH, CDR2 LQKENI.

This clone was observed once. The chain combines TRBV6-6 with TRBJ2-7; D is ambiguous. The CDR3 contains 13 residues. Trimming pared 6 bases from V and 2 bases from J, leaving 11 bases between. CDR1 is MNHNY, CDR2 SVGAGI, per germline (reference sequence). The chain's CDR3 is CASSTNMAYEQYF. The CDR3 bases are TGTGCCAGCAGCACCAACATGGCCTACGAGCAGTACTTC.

J is TRBJ1-3 and V is TRBV4-3; D is perhaps TRBD1 (6 bases). V lost 0 bases and J 0 bases, leaving 9 bases between the germline ends. CDR1 and CDR2 (germline): LGHNA, YSLEER. The CDR3 is 16 residues long. CDR3 protein: CASSQDWGLSGNTIYF. CDR3 nucleotide sequence: TGCGCCAGCAGCCAAGATTGGGGGCTCTCTGGAAACACCATATATTTT.

This chain links TRBV11-2 with TRBJ1-2, with 10 bases identical to TRBD1. CDR3 length: 17 residues. V trimming: 5 bases; J trimming: 5 bases; junction bases outside the gene matches: 14. Germline-derived CDR1 and CDR2 are SGHAT and FQNNGV. The CDR3 coding sequence is TGTGCCAGCAGCCTCGGGGAGGGACAGGGGCACCTTTATGGCTACACCTTC. Translated: CASSLGEGQGHLYGYTF. Full variable domain (missing parts from reference TRBV11-2 and TRBJ1-2): EAGVAQSPRYKIIEKRQSVAFWCNPISGHATLYWYQQILGQGPKLLIQFQNNGVVDDSQLPKDRFSAERLKGVDSTLKIQPAKLEDSAVYLCASSLGEGQGHLYGYTFGSGTRLTVV.

The chain combines TRBV7-2 with TRBJ2-5, with D maybe TRBD2 (5 bases). The V end lost 4 bases, the J end lost 4 bases, and 10 bases lay between the germline ends. CDR3 length: 13 residues. Germline V gene data show CDR1 as SGHTA and CDR2 as FQGNSA. The CDR3, as DNA: TGTGCCAGCAGCTCCCGGGGTCGAGAGACCCAGTACTTC. Residues: CASSSRGRETQYF.

The chain combines TRBV28 with TRBJ1-1; D ambiguous. The germline V and J ends were trimmed by 11 bases and 0 bases, with 7 bases remaining between them. The germline CDR1 and CDR2 sequences are MDHEN and SYDVKM. The CDR3 runs 11 residues. The CDR3 DNA reads as TGTGCCGCCGGTCTGAACACTGAAGCTTTCTTT. Translating it yields CAAGLNTEAFF.

The rearrangement joins TRBV4-3 to TRBJ1-3; D may be TRBD1 (5 bases). The ends were cut back, 0 bases at V and 0 bases at J, with 9 bases in the middle. The CDR3 extends over 16 amino acids. The germline gives CDR1 LGHNA, CDR2 YSLEER. CDR3 nucleotide sequence: TGCGCCAGCAGCCAAGAGAGTACAGGCTCTGGAAACACCATATATTTT. Translation: CASSQESTGSGNTIYF.

This clone appeared a few times. This chain connects TRBV7-6 to TRBJ2-1; TRBD1 matches 8 bases. This CDR3 contains 15 residues. Germline CDR1 SGHVS, CDR2 FNYEAQ. V shed 4 bases and J 6 bases; nucleotides not matched to a gene: 8. Here the CDR3 reads CASSSPGTGRNEQFF. CDR3 sequence (DNA): TGTGCCAGCAGCTCGCCTGGGACAGGCCGCAATGAGCAGTTCTTC.

The V and J genes are TRBV6-5 and TRBJ2-1, with a tentative D call TRBD1 (6 bases). Germline assignment: CDR1 MNHEY and CDR2 SVGAGI. V lost 6 bases to trimming and J lost 4 bases, with 16 bases between them. The CDR3 covers 15 residues. The CDR3 region is CASSPGDRRYNEQFF. In nucleotides, the CDR3 is TGTGCCAGCAGCCCAGGGGACCGACGTTACAATGAGCAGTTCTTC.